The clone carrying this T cell receptor (beta chain) came up a few times. What it recognizes is unknown. This sample was included in a study of cytomegalovirus exposure and HLA in healthy donors. The study's findings and limits: Most subjects had HLA-A and HLA-B alleles reportedly predicted accurately by TCR beta sequences.

CDR1 is MNHEY, CDR2 SMNVEV, per germline (reference sequence). V shed 5 bases and J shed 0 bases, with 14 bases lying between them. The CDR3 has 16 amino acids. The PCR made use of 60 Vbeta and 13 Jbeta primers. The method was immunoSEQ multiplex PCR; TCRdb's version includes in-frame clones alone and lacks a portion of them. The profile shows some 180,000 clones, 80% of them singletons. V gene TRBV27 combines with J gene TRBJ2-4, with D tentatively TRBD1 (5 bases). Material for sequencing was PBMCs. The sequence was obtained from a girl aged 10-17 years in good health and CMV-seropositive. CDR3 DNA: TGTGCCAGCAGTAGTCCGACAGAATTAGCCAAAAACATTCAGTACTTC. This codes for CASSSPTELAKNIQYF.